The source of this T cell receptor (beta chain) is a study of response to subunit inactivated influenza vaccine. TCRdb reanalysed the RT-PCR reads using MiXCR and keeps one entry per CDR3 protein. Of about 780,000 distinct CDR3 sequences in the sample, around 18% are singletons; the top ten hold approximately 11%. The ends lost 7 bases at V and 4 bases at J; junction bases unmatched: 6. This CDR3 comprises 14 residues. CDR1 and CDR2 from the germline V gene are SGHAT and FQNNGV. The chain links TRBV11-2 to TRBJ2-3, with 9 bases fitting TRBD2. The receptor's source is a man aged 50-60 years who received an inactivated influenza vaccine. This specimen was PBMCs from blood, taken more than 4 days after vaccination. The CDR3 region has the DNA TGTGCCAGCATGCCGGGACTAGCATCAGATACGCAGTATTTT. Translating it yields CASMPGLASDTQYF.